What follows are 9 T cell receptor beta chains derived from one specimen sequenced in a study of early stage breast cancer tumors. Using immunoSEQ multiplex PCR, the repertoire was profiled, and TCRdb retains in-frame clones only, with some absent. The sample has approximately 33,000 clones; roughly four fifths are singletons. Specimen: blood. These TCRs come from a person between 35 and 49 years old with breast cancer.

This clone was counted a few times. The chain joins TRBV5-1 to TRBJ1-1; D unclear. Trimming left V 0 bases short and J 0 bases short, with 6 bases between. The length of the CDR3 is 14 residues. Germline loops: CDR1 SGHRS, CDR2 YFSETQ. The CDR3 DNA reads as TGCGCCAGCAGCTTGGATGCTGTGAACACTGAAGCTTTCTTT. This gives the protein CASSLDAVNTEAFF.

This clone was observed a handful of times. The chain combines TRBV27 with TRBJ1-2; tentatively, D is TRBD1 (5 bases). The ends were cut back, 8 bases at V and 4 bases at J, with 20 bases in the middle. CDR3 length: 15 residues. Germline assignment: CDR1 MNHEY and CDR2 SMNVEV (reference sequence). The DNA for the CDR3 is TGTGCCAGCGGGACCCCAGTCAACTACCCCTATGGCTACACCTTC. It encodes CASGTPVNYPYGYTF.

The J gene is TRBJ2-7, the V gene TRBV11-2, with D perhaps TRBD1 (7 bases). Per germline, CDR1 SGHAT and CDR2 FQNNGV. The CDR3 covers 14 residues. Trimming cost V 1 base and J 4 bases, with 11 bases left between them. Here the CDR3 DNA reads TGTGCCAGCAGCTTAGGGCAGGGGGGATACGAGCAGTACTTC. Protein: CASSLGQGGYEQYF. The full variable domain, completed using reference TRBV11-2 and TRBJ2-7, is EAGVAQSPRYKIIEKRQSVAFWCNPISGHATLYWYQQILGQGPKLLIQFQNNGVVDDSQLPKDRFSAERLKGVDSTLKIQPAKLEDSAVYLCASSLGQGGYEQYFGPGTRLTVT.

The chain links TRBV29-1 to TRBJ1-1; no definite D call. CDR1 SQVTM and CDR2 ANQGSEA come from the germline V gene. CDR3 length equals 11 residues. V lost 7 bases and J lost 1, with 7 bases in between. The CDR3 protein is CSASGNTEAFF. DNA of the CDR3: TGCAGCGCGTCTGGGAACACTGAAGCTTTCTTT.

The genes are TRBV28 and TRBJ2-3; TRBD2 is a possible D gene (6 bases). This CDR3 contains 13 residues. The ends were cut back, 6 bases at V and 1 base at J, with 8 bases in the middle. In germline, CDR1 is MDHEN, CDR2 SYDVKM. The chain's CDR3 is CASRSSGTDTQYF. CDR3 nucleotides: TGTGCCAGCAGGTCTAGCGGCACAGATACGCAGTATTTT. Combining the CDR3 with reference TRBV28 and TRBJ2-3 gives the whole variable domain DVKVTQSSRYLVKRTGEKVFLECVQDMDHENMFWYRQDPGLGLRLIYFSYDVKMKEKGDIPEGYSVSREKKERFSLILESASTNQTSMYLCASRSSGTDTQYFGPGTRLTVL.

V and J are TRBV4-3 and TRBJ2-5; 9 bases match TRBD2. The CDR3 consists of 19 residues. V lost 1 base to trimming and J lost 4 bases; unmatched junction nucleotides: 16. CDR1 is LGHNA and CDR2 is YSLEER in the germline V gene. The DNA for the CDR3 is TGCGCCAGCAGCCAAGGTTTTGTCCAGCGGGAGGCCCCGGTAGAGACCCAGTACTTC. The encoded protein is CASSQGFVQREAPVETQYF.

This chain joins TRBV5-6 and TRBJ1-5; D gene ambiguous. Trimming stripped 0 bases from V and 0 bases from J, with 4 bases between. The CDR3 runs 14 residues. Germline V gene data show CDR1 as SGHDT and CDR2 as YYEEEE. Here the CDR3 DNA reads TGTGCCAGCAGCTTGGGGTTTAGCAATCAGCCCCAGCATTTT. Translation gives CASSLGFSNQPQHF.

CDR3 coding DNA: TGTGCCAGCAGCGGGAGGGCAGAAAAGAATGAGCAGTTCTTC. Protein: CASSGRAEKNEQFF. The rearrangement links TRBV6-6 to TRBJ2-1, with 8 bases fitting TRBD2. Germline values: CDR1 MNHNY, CDR2 SVGAGI (reference sequence). J gave up 7 bases and V 6 bases, and 8 bases lay outside the gene matches. The CDR3 runs 14 residues.

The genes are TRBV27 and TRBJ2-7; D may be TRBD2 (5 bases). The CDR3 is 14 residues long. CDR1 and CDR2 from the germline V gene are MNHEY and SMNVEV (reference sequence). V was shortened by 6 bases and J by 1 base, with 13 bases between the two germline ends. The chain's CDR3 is CASSLGVGSYEQYF. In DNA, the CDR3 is TGTGCCAGCAGCCTCGGGGTAGGTTCCTACGAGCAGTACTTC.